The 25 T cell receptor beta chains below all came from one sample that was sequenced in a study of blood T cell repertoires in COVID-19 (dated by TCRdb to about 2020). The library was built by means of the immunoSEQ multiplex PCR assay. Drawn from immuneACCESS, this table holds only the in-frame rearrangements with V and J called that TCRdb kept. Clones are partly lost; checked studies trace under half to an unresolved V gene and leave the rest unexplained. For this sample the table gives about 150,000 clones, of which about 90% were detected only once. Of the sample, roughly 0.54% is held by the ten largest clones. Sequenced input: peripheral blood. The receptor source for this set is a man over 45 with acute or convalescent COVID-19.

The CDR3 DNA sequence: TGTGCCAGCAGTTCGTGGACAGGCTACAATGAGCAGTTCTTC. As protein: CASSSWTGYNEQFF. The chain combines TRBV27 with TRBJ2-1; 7 bases line up with TRBD1. The trim removed 4 bases at V and 3 bases at J, leaving 3 bases unmatched. The CDR3 has 14 residues. In germline, CDR1 is MNHEY, CDR2 SMNVEV (reference sequence).

The chain employs TRBV7-6 and TRBJ1-1; 8 bases match TRBD1. Germline-derived CDR1 and CDR2 are SGHVS and FNYEAQ. The V and J ends lost 5 bases and 5 bases, in that order; junction bases with no gene match: 7. The CDR3 has 14 residues. CDR3 amino acids: CASSPTGVGTEAFF. CDR3 nucleotide sequence: TGTGCCAGCAGCCCGACAGGGGTTGGAACTGAAGCTTTCTTT.

The table lists this clone with a count of one. The rearrangement joins TRBV7-9 to TRBJ1-5; 7 nucleotides align to TRBD1. CDR1 and CDR2 from the germline V gene are SEHNR and FQNEAQ (reference sequence). The length of the CDR3 is 14 residues. V gave up 5 bases and J gave up 6 bases; unmatched junction bases: 7. The CDR3, as DNA: TGTGCCAGCAGCCACGAGGGGGCGCGTCAGCCCCAGCATTTT. Its protein is CASSHEGARQPQHF.

The rearrangement links TRBV19 to TRBJ1-5; D gene ambiguous. The CDR3 is made up of 18 amino acids. Trimming cost V 5 bases and J 1 base, with 21 bases left between them. The germline CDR1 and CDR2 sequences are LNHDA and SQIVND (reference sequence). The CDR3 region is CASSAPRREGLSNQPQHF. CDR3 nucleotide sequence: TGTGCCAGTAGTGCCCCACGGAGGGAAGGGTTGAGCAATCAGCCCCAGCATTTT.

This clone has more than one count but fewer than ten. As DNA, the CDR3 is TGCGCCAGCAGCCATCGCGGGTGGCCCAAAAACATTCAGTACTTC. It encodes CASSHRGWPKNIQYF. The rearrangement links TRBV4-1 to TRBJ2-4; tentatively, D is TRBD2 (5 bases). The length of the CDR3 is 15 residues. Germline V gene lookup returns CDR1 MGHRA and CDR2 YSYEKL. Trimming took 3 bases from V and 2 from J, leaving 11 bases between them.

In its sample, this clone was seen once. The V gene is TRBV6-2 or TRBV6-3, the J gene TRBJ1-6, with D perhaps TRBD1 (5 bases). The V and J ends lost 3 bases and 6 bases respectively, with 9 bases between them. The CDR3 is made up of 14 amino acids. The germline V gene encodes CDR1 MNHEY and CDR2 SVGEGT. The CDR3 nucleotides are TGTGCCAGCAGTTATCAGGGAAGTAATTCACCCCTCCACTTT. The encoded protein is CASSYQGSNSPLHF.

This sequence joins TRBV2 and TRBJ2-4, with TRBD1 as a possible D gene (5 bases). V lost 6 bases to trimming and J lost 6 bases, with 12 bases between them. The V gene's germline CDR1 is SNHLY and CDR2 FYNNEI. CDR3 length: 13 residues. The CDR3 sequence is CASRLGAGNIQYF. The CDR3 DNA follows: TGTGCCAGCAGGCTAGGGGCTGGAAACATTCAGTACTTC.

On this clone itself: One end of the junction is discordant with germline, which a read error may explain. J is TRBJ1-1 and V is TRBV11-2, with 12 nucleotides matching TRBD1. Germline CDR1 and CDR2: SGHAT and FQNNGV. The CDR3 consists of 16 residues. The CDR3 DNA is TGTGCCAGCAGCTCCCGAGGTGGGGACAGGGGGCCAGGTCTAAACTTT. Its protein product is CASSSRGGDRGPGLNF.

The chain has TRBV4-3 and TRBJ1-4, with TRBD1 as a possible D gene (6 bases). The CDR3 has 16 residues. Germline assignment: CDR1 LGHNA and CDR2 YSLEER. V was shortened by 1 base and J by 7 bases, with 16 bases between the two germline ends. The CDR3: CASSQGSVRGGEKLFF. The CDR3 DNA follows: TGCGCCAGCAGCCAAGGGTCGGTCAGGGGCGGTGAAAAACTGTTTTTT.

J is TRBJ1-3 and V is TRBV19; D ambiguous. Germline V gene sequence: CDR1 LNHDA, CDR2 SQIVND (reference sequence). The CDR3 spans 14 residues. The V end was cut by 6 bases, the J end by 3 bases, with 12 bases between. The CDR3 here is CASSTPLGGNTIYF. The CDR3 DNA follows: TGTGCCAGTAGCACCCCCCTCGGTGGAAACACCATATATTTT.

The rearrangement links TRBV6-6 to TRBJ1-6; TRBD1 aligns across 9 bases. This CDR3 comprises 16 residues. Per the germline V gene, CDR1 is MNHNY and CDR2 is SVGAGI (reference sequence). J lost 10 bases, V lost 6 bases, and 13 bases had no gene match. This chain's CDR3 is CASSQGQGQVRSPLHF. In DNA, the CDR3 is TGTGCCAGCAGCCAGGGACAGGGACAAGTGAGATCACCCCTCCACTTT.

This sequence joins TRBV11-3 and TRBJ2-3; 7 bases are shared with TRBD2. This CDR3 has 15 residues. Per the germline V gene, CDR1 is SGHNT and CDR2 is YENEEA. V was clipped by 5 bases and J by 2 bases; unmatched bases: 7. The CDR3 DNA reads TGTGCCAGCAGCCCGTCGACTAGCTTCACAGATACGCAGTATTTT. Amino acids: CASSPSTSFTDTQYF.

The gene calls are TRBV2 and TRBJ1-5; no clear D gene. The germline gives CDR1 SNHLY, CDR2 FYNNEI. The CDR3 runs 13 residues. V lost 2 bases and J 6 bases, leaving 8 bases between the germline ends. This CDR3 reads CASSESEGQPQHF. The CDR3 DNA reads as TGTGCCAGCAGTGAATCGGAGGGTCAGCCCCAGCATTTT.

The chain couples TRBV30 to TRBJ2-3, with 7 nucleotides matching TRBD1. The J segment lost 6 bases and the V segment lost 0 bases, leaving 18 bases of the junction unmatched. CDR3 length equals 18 residues. Germline CDR1 reads GTSNPN; CDR2 reads SVGIG (reference sequence). CDR3 bases: TGTGCCTGGAGTGTCAACCTACAGAAGACAGGGTTTTTGGATACGCAGTATTTT. Protein sequence: CAWSVNLQKTGFLDTQYF.

The chain recombines TRBV7-8 with TRBJ2-5; 10 nucleotides agree with TRBD1. The V segment lost 5 bases and the J segment 5 bases; nucleotides outside the gene matches: 8. The CDR3 is made up of 15 amino acids. The V gene's germline CDR1 is SGHVS and CDR2 FQNEAQ. The CDR3 sequence is CASSTPGQGLETQYF. The DNA for the CDR3 is TGTGCCAGCAGCACACCGGGACAGGGGTTGGAGACCCAGTACTTC. Together with reference TRBV7-8 and TRBJ2-5, the CDR3 gives the full variable domain: GAGVSQSPRYKVAKRGQDVALRCDPISGHVSLFWYQQALGQGPEFLTYFQNEAQLDKSGLPSDRFFAERPEGSVSTLKIQRTQQEDSAVYLCASSTPGQGLETQYFGPGTRLLVL.

The chain combines TRBV5-4 with TRBJ1-6; D uncertain. The germline V gene has CDR1 SGHNT and CDR2 YYREEE (reference sequence). The CDR3 length is 15 residues. Trimming took off 4 bases at V and 4 bases at J, with 12 bases between the two ends. The CDR3 reads CASSHEAQYNSPLHF. CDR3 nucleotides: TGTGCCAGCAGCCACGAAGCACAGTATAATTCACCCCTCCACTTT.

The CDR3 nucleotides read TGTGCCAGCAGCCAAAGGGTTCAGGGGGCTGGCGGCTACACCTTC. Protein product: CASSQRVQGAGGYTF. This chain joins TRBV3-1 (or the pseudogene TRBV3-2) and TRBJ1-2; 8 bases are a match to TRBD1. Per the germline V gene, CDR1 is LGHDT and CDR2 is YNNKEL (reference sequence). V gave up 2 bases and J gave up 8 bases; unmatched junction bases: 10. CDR3 length: 15 amino acids.

The chain uses TRBV28 and TRBJ1-6; 8 nucleotides align to TRBD1. The J segment lost 0 bases and the V segment lost 6 bases, leaving 10 bases of the junction unmatched. Germline V lookup: CDR1 MDHEN, CDR2 SYDVKM. The CDR3 extends over 18 amino acids. CDR3 sequence reads: CASSSSGTGSSYNSPLHF. Here the CDR3 DNA reads TGTGCCAGCAGCTCCTCCGGGACAGGTTCCTCCTATAATTCACCCCTCCACTTT.

The chain carries TRBV11-2 and TRBJ2-2, with 9 bases that match TRBD1. With 4 bases clipped from V and 6 bases from J, the junction kept 18 bases outside the gene matches. Germline CDR1 and CDR2: SGHAT and FQNNGV. The CDR3 covers 19 residues. CDR3 residues: CASSYTRSLPGQGPGELFF. Here the CDR3 DNA reads TGTGCCAGCAGCTATACTCGATCTTTGCCGGGACAGGGACCCGGGGAGCTGTTTTTT.

The sample holds a few counts of this clone. The chain joins TRBV28 to TRBJ1-2; weak D call: TRBD1 (6 bases). V gave up 4 bases and J gave up 4 bases, with 7 bases separating them. Germline V lookup: CDR1 MDHEN, CDR2 SYDVKM. The CDR3 runs 12 residues. The CDR3 here is CASSSRGYGYTF. The CDR3 region has the DNA TGTGCCAGCAGTTCCAGGGGCTATGGCTACACCTTC.

The genes are TRBV20-1 and TRBJ2-7, with D hard to call. Germline lookup yields CDR1 DFQATT and CDR2 SNEGSKA (reference sequence). V was shortened by 4 bases and J by 3 bases, with 7 bases between the two germline ends. The CDR3 covers 11 residues. The CDR3 nucleotides read TGCAGTGCTACTAACGGCTACGAGCAGTACTTC. Translated, it gives CSATNGYEQYF.

The genes are TRBV24-1 and TRBJ1-5; unclear D gene. This CDR3 has 15 residues. Germline V CDR1 and CDR2: KGHDR, SFDVKD. Trimming stripped 2 bases from V and 0 bases from J, with 7 bases between. The CDR3 sequence: CATSDSRYSNQPQHF. The CDR3 DNA is TGTGCCACCAGTGATTCCCGGTATAGCAATCAGCCCCAGCATTTT.

This rearrangement joins TRBV28 to TRBJ1-5, with TRBD1 matching over 8 bases. Germline V CDR1 and CDR2: MDHEN, SYDVKM. J gave up 3 bases and V 6 bases, and 7 bases lay outside the gene matches. CDR3 length: 15 amino acids. The CDR3: CASSGTGRDNQPQHF. CDR3 DNA: TGTGCCAGCAGCGGGACAGGAAGAGACAATCAGCCCCAGCATTTT.

The genes are TRBV28 and TRBJ2-3; weak D call: TRBD1 (6 bases). The germline V gene has CDR1 MDHEN and CDR2 SYDVKM. CDR3 length: 15 residues. Trimming removed 1 base from V and 0 bases from J, with 8 bases in between. Here the CDR3 DNA reads TGTGCCAGCAGTTTATTCGACAGGAGCACAGATACGCAGTATTTT. Residues: CASSLFDRSTDTQYF.

This clone has a single count. V usage is TRBV10-3 and J usage is TRBJ2-7, with a tentative D call TRBD2 (5 bases). Germline CDR1 ENHRY, CDR2 SYGVKD. Trimming left V 0 bases short and J 7 bases short, with 13 bases between. The CDR3 contains 14 residues. CDR3 nucleotides: TGTGCCATCAGTGAGTCAGGGCCCTCGGGGGAGCAGTACTTC. It is translated as CAISESGPSGEQYF.